The present TCR beta chain was sequenced within a study of control samples from healthy donors and cancer patients. The V and J ends lost 3 bases and 6 bases respectively, with 11 bases between them. The CDR3 is made up of 13 amino acids. CDR1 is SEHNR and CDR2 is FQNEAQ in the germline V gene (reference sequence). Data came from immunoSEQ multiplex PCR; TCRdb stores just in-frame clones and leaves some out. The sample gives tens of thousands of clones, around 91% of which show up once; roughly 7% is in the top ten. The receptor was isolated from a man aged 50 to 60 in good health. The rearrangement uses TRBV7-9 and TRBJ1-1; D perhaps matches TRBD1 (5 bases). The specimen sequenced was blood. CDR3: CASSFSGGAEAFF. CDR3 coding DNA: TGTGCCAGCAGCTTCTCCGGGGGGGCTGAAGCTTTCTTT.